The 23 T cell receptor beta chains reported below all come from one sample, sequenced in a study of shared clonotypes between healthy human individuals. Assay: immunoSEQ multiplex PCR; the TCRdb copy retains only in-frame clones and omits some. The sample has 100,000 to 120,000 clones, about 62% seen once. The sample was memory CD8+ T cells sorted from blood. As to subset: CD45RO+ cells pooled with CCR7-negative TemRA cells. The receptor source for this set is a woman under 40 in good health.

The rearrangement uses TRBV5-4 and TRBJ1-3; 7 bases agree with TRBD1. CDR3 length: 13 residues. The V gene end was trimmed by 7 bases and the J gene end by 3 bases; junction bases not matched to a gene: 4. Germline CDR1 reads SGHNT; CDR2 reads YYREEE (reference sequence). The CDR3 here is CASGRTGGNTIYF. The CDR3 bases are TGTGCCAGCGGCAGGACAGGTGGAAACACCATATATTTT.

The V call is TRBV4-2, the J call TRBJ1-1; no clear D. This CDR3 has 16 amino acids. The germline V gene has CDR1 LGHNA and CDR2 YNFKEQ. V was clipped by 0 bases and J by 5 bases, with 16 bases between them. The CDR3 DNA is TGTGCCAGCAGCCAAGAGTTCGAGATGATGGGGACTGAAGCTTTCTTT. Translated, it gives CASSQEFEMMGTEAFF.

J is TRBJ1-1 and V is TRBV29-1; TRBD1 is a possible D gene (5 bases). Trimming stripped 5 bases from V and 3 bases from J, with 22 bases between. This CDR3 has 16 amino acids. The germline CDR1 and CDR2 sequences are SQVTM and ANQGSEA. CDR3 sequence reads: CSVTLRFRGMDTEAFF. The CDR3 nucleotides are TGCAGCGTTACCCTTCGATTCCGGGGCATGGACACTGAAGCTTTCTTT.

In the case of this clone: This CDR3 is also generated by other DNA sequences in the sample. This rearrangement joins TRBV19 to TRBJ1-5, with unresolved D. Germline V gene lookup returns CDR1 LNHDA and CDR2 SQIVND (reference sequence). The CDR3 extends over 15 amino acids. V gave up 2 bases and J gave up 0 bases, with 8 bases separating them. The CDR3 nucleotides are TGTGCCAGTAGTATAAACAGCTATAGCAATCAGCCCCAGCATTTT. Its protein product is CASSINSYSNQPQHF.

The CDR3 DNA reads as TGTGCCACCACCCCCCCTGGACTAGCTTGGACAGATACGCAGTATTTT. This gives the protein CATTPPGLAWTDTQYF. The chain has TRBV28 and TRBJ2-3; TRBD2 matches at 8 bases. The V gene's germline CDR1 is MDHEN and CDR2 SYDVKM. The CDR3 length is 16 residues. V lost 10 bases to trimming and J lost 3 bases; unmatched junction nucleotides: 15.

This clone was counted only a few times. This chain connects TRBV25-1 to TRBJ2-1; D is possibly TRBD2 (5 bases). There are 13 residues in the CDR3. Trimming removed 3 bases from V and 10 bases from J, with 13 bases in between. Germline V lookup: CDR1 MGHDK, CDR2 SYGVNS. The CDR3 is CASSELDYYEQFF. Written as DNA, the CDR3 is TGTGCCAGCAGTGAGTTAGACTACTACGAGCAGTTCTTC.

This clone was found a few times. The chain is built from TRBV19 and TRBJ1-5, with 8 nucleotides matching TRBD1. V lost 6 bases, J lost 4 bases, and 8 bases stayed unmatched. Germline-derived CDR1 and CDR2 are LNHDA and SQIVND (reference sequence). CDR3 size: 15 residues. The CDR3 DNA reads as TGTGCCAGTAGCACGACAGGGGCCGAAAATCAGCCCCAGCATTTT. Translating it yields CASSTTGAENQPQHF. Full variable domain (missing parts from reference TRBV19 and TRBJ1-5): DGGITQSPKYLFRKEGQNVTLSCEQNLNHDAMYWYRQDPGQGLRLIYYSQIVNDFQKGDIAEGYSVSREKKESFPLTVTSAQKNPTAFYLCASSTTGAENQPQHFGDGTRLSIL.

The chain combines TRBV19 with TRBJ2-7; TRBD1 matches 7 bases. Germline V CDR1 and CDR2: LNHDA, SQIVND (reference sequence). With V trimmed by 8 bases and J by 3 bases, 19 bases remained unmatched. The CDR3 is 17 amino acids. The CDR3 DNA sequence: TGTGCCAGTGCCCCTACCGGGACAGTCAGATTTGACTACGAGCAGTACTTC. It translates to CASAPTGTVRFDYEQYF.

In this sample, this clone turned up a few times. The sample holds other DNA sequences that translate to the same CDR3. For the CDR3, the DNA is TGTGCCAGCAGCTTTAGCGGGACTCAAGAGACCCAGTACTTC. Encoded protein: CASSFSGTQETQYF. The J gene is TRBJ2-5, the V gene TRBV9; 8 positions match TRBD2. The CDR3 is made up of 14 amino acids. The J segment lost 2 bases and the V segment lost 4 bases, leaving 4 bases of the junction unmatched. The germline V gene encodes CDR1 SGDLS and CDR2 YYNGEE.

V usage is TRBV7-9 and J usage is TRBJ2-7, with D possibly called TRBD1 or TRBD2 (6 bases each). Germline CDR1 and CDR2: SEHNR and FQNEAQ (reference sequence). The CDR3 length is 14 residues. V was shortened by 5 bases and J by 4 bases, with 15 bases between the two germline ends. CDR3 residues: CASSPRGVRYEQYF. CDR3 coding DNA: TGTGCCAGCAGCCCTAGGGGGGTTAGGTACGAGCAGTACTTC.

The chain uses TRBV15 and TRBJ2-1, with 7 bases lining up with TRBD1. The J segment lost 5 bases and the V segment lost 4 bases, leaving 5 bases of the junction unmatched. The CDR3 consists of 14 residues. CDR1 LNHNV and CDR2 YYDKDF come from the germline V gene (reference sequence). CDR3 region: CATSKGTENNEQFF. The CDR3 nucleotides are TGTGCCACCAGCAAGGGGACAGAAAACAATGAGCAGTTCTTC.

This chain links TRBV6-5 with TRBJ2-3; TRBD1 is a possible D gene (6 bases). The CDR3 loop spans 14 amino acids. The germline CDR1 and CDR2 sequences are MNHEY and SVGAGI. V was cut by 5 bases and J by 2 bases, with 11 bases left in between. Here the CDR3 reads CASSVTGYTDTQYF. The CDR3 region has the DNA TGTGCCAGCAGTGTTACAGGGTACACAGATACGCAGTATTTT.

This sequence joins TRBV9 and TRBJ2-3; possibly TRBD2 for D (7 bases). V gave up 5 bases and J gave up 4 bases, with 17 bases separating them. The CDR3 spans 15 residues. Per the germline V gene, CDR1 is SGDLS and CDR2 is YYNGEE. CDR3 amino acids: CASSFGGAGADTQYF. CDR3 DNA sequence: TGTGCCAGCAGTTTTGGGGGGGCCGGGGCAGATACGCAGTATTTT.

The sample holds a few counts of this clone. This chain links TRBV11-2 with TRBJ2-1; 13 bases fit TRBD2. The length of the CDR3 is 18 residues. CDR1 SGHAT and CDR2 FQNNGV come from the germline V gene. After removal of 5 bases from V and 0 bases from J, the junction contained 7 bases not matched to a gene. For the CDR3, the DNA is TGTGCCAGCAGCCTGGGACTAGCGGGATTACGCTCCTACAATGAGCAGTTCTTC. Residues: CASSLGLAGLRSYNEQFF.

J is TRBJ1-3 and V is TRBV6-1, with 7 positions matching TRBD1. CDR3 length: 19 residues. J gave up 8 bases and V 4 bases, and 23 bases lay outside the gene matches. Germline CDR1 and CDR2: MNHNS and SASEGT. The CDR3 loop reads CASSAVGVVGGFEEDTIYF. CDR3 nucleotide sequence: TGTGCCAGCAGTGCGGTTGGAGTTGTAGGGGGCTTTGAGGAGGACACCATATATTTT.

This clone occurred a few times. CDR3 coding DNA: TGTGCCAGCAGTGAAGACAGGGTCAGCTCCTACGAGCAGTACTTC. This gives the protein CASSEDRVSSYEQYF. The V gene is TRBV6-4, the J gene TRBJ2-7, with 7 bases that match TRBD1. In germline, CDR1 is MRHNA, CDR2 SNTAGT. The CDR3 has 15 amino acids. The J segment lost 0 bases and the V segment lost 3 bases, leaving 5 bases of the junction unmatched.

V is TRBV20-1 and J is TRBJ2-2, with D hard to call. The CDR3 length is 11 residues. CDR1 and CDR2 (germline): DFQATT, SNEGSKA (reference sequence). V was pared by 6 bases and J by 5 bases, with 7 bases between. The CDR3 reads CSAKGTGELFF. The CDR3 DNA reads as TGCAGTGCCAAGGGAACCGGGGAGCTGTTTTTT.

V is TRBV6-1 and J is TRBJ1-3, with 7 bases identical to TRBD1. This CDR3 region has 15 residues. CDR1 is MNHNS, CDR2 SASEGT, per germline. V lost 11 bases, J lost 0 bases, and 10 bases stayed unmatched. The CDR3 nucleotides are TGTGCCTTAACTCGGGACAGCGCCTCTGGAAACACCATATATTTT. It specifies CALTRDSASGNTIYF.

The V gene is TRBV15, the J gene TRBJ2-5, with TRBD2 identical over 8 bases. Germline assignment: CDR1 LNHNV and CDR2 YYDKDF (reference sequence). The ends lost 4 bases at V and 6 bases at J; junction bases unmatched: 13. This CDR3 region has 16 residues. The CDR3: CATSTLLADFWQTQYF. Written as DNA, the CDR3 is TGTGCCACCAGCACGTTACTAGCGGACTTCTGGCAGACCCAGTACTTC.

The genes are TRBV6-6 and TRBJ1-2; no firm D call. Germline CDR1 MNHNY, CDR2 SVGAGI (reference sequence). V lost 6 bases to trimming and J lost 7 bases, with 15 bases between them. The length of the CDR3 is 13 residues. The CDR3 protein is CASRAGPYSGYTF. CDR3 nucleotide sequence: TGTGCCAGCAGGGCCGGGCCGTACAGTGGCTACACCTTC.

This clone was counted between two and nine times. The V gene is TRBV6-4, the J gene TRBJ1-2; possibly TRBD1 for D (5 bases). Germline CDR1 MRHNA, CDR2 SNTAGT. The CDR3 runs to 13 residues. In DNA form, the CDR3 reads TGTGCGAGCCGGGACGGATCTAACTATGGCTACACCTTC. Translated, it gives CASRDGSNYGYTF.

In DNA, the CDR3 is TGTGCCAGCAGTTTCGGCGGGAGGGCCTACGAGCAGTACTTC. Encoded protein: CASSFGGRAYEQYF. This chain links TRBV27 with TRBJ2-7; 9 nucleotides agree with TRBD2. Looked up from germline, CDR1 is MNHEY and CDR2 is SMNVEV (reference sequence). This CDR3 is 14 amino acids long. V was pared by 3 bases and J by 2 bases, with 2 bases of the junction left unmatched.

The V gene is TRBV5-1, the J gene TRBJ2-5; 7 bases match TRBD1. This CDR3 region has 14 residues. The germline V gene encodes CDR1 SGHRS and CDR2 YFSETQ. V lost 2 bases, J lost 2 bases, and 3 bases stayed unmatched. CDR3 sequence (DNA): TGCGCCAGCAGCTTCCGGGACAGTCAAGAGACCCAGTACTTC. It translates to CASSFRDSQETQYF.